These 17 T cell receptor beta chains originate from one sample sequenced in a study of T cell changes during pregnancy in multiple sclerosis (dated by TCRdb to between 2018 and 2021). Libraries came from the immunoSEQ multiplex PCR assay. Held by TCRdb, this immuneACCESS table contains in-frame sequences only and omits some clones. Under half of the omission traces to an unresolved V gene where checked; the cause of the rest is unknown. A total of about 21,000 clones appear in this sample, around nine tenths of them only once. The ten largest clones capture about 1.1% of the sample. The input for sequencing was CD4+ T cells from peripheral blood mononuclear cells, taken in the first trimester of pregnancy. Receptors originate from a female donor in good health, enrolled as a control in a pregnancy study.

V gene TRBV10-3 combines with J gene TRBJ1-6; 8 bases match TRBD1. The CDR3 totals 15 residues. The V gene's germline CDR1 is ENHRY and CDR2 SYGVKD. With 6 bases clipped from V and 7 bases from J, the junction kept 8 bases outside the gene matches. As DNA, the CDR3 is TGTGCCATCAGGACAGGGGACCGGGACAATTCACCCCTCCACTTT. Protein: CAIRTGDRDNSPLHF.

V and J are TRBV4-2 and TRBJ2-3; TRBD2 matches 8 bases. Per the germline V gene, CDR1 is LGHNA and CDR2 is YNFKEQ. This CDR3 contains 19 residues. With 4 bases clipped from V and 0 bases from J, the junction kept 15 bases outside the gene matches. CDR3 region: CASSRQIGTSTPSTDTQYF. The CDR3 DNA is TGTGCCAGCAGCCGACAGATCGGGACTAGTACTCCTAGCACAGATACGCAGTATTTT.

The chain links TRBV27 to TRBJ2-5; unclear D gene. The CDR3 extends over 13 amino acids. CDR1 and CDR2 from the germline V gene are MNHEY and SMNVEV (reference sequence). Trimming cost V 5 bases and J 7 bases, with 14 bases left between them. This CDR3 reads CASSVVPWATQYF. DNA for the CDR3: TGTGCCAGCAGTGTAGTCCCGTGGGCGACCCAGTACTTC.

This rearrangement joins TRBV25-1 to TRBJ2-5; the match to TRBD2 covers 10 bases. This CDR3 has 14 residues. V was pared by 6 bases and J by 5 bases, with 6 bases of the junction left unmatched. Germline V gene sequence: CDR1 MGHDK, CDR2 SYGVNS. CDR3 sequence reads: CASSGLAVGETQYF. The CDR3 nucleotides are TGTGCCAGCAGCGGACTAGCGGTAGGGGAGACCCAGTACTTC.

CDR3 residues: CASSGQGGQPQHF. The CDR3 DNA is TGTGCCAGCAGCGGTCAGGGGGGCCAGCCCCAGCATTTT. This chain joins TRBV7-9 and TRBJ1-5; 7 nucleotides line up with TRBD1. Germline loops: CDR1 SEHNR, CDR2 FQNEAQ (reference sequence). This CDR3 is 13 amino acids long. The J segment lost 7 bases and the V segment lost 5 bases, leaving 5 bases of the junction unmatched.

V is TRBV28 and J is TRBJ2-1; 11 bases line up with TRBD2. Germline loops: CDR1 MDHEN, CDR2 SYDVKM. This CDR3 has 15 residues. The trim removed 4 bases at V and 9 bases at J, leaving 8 bases unmatched. The CDR3 sequence: CASSYTSGGHIEQFF. The CDR3 DNA follows: TGTGCCAGCAGTTATACTAGCGGGGGACACATTGAGCAGTTCTTC. Complete variable domain (other parts from reference TRBV28 and TRBJ2-1): DVKVTQSSRYLVKRTGEKVFLECVQDMDHENMFWYRQDPGLGLRLIYFSYDVKMKEKGDIPEGYSVSREKKERFSLILESASTNQTSMYLCASSYTSGGHIEQFFGPGTRLTVL.

The rearrangement uses TRBV6-1 and TRBJ2-7; 7 nucleotides align to TRBD1. The length of the CDR3 is 14 residues. V dropped 5 bases and J dropped 2; count of bases not matched to a gene: 6. The germline V gene has CDR1 MNHNS and CDR2 SASEGT. In DNA form, the CDR3 reads TGTGCCAGCAGTCCAAGACAGGGACCCTACGAGCAGTACTTC. Translated, it gives CASSPRQGPYEQYF.

Here the CDR3 DNA reads TGCGCCAGCAGCCAAGATCAGCGGGGGGGCCCGGGAAAGACCCAGTACTTC. Protein: CASSQDQRGGPGKTQYF. The chain links TRBV4-3 to TRBJ2-5; TRBD2 matches 10 bases. The length of the CDR3 is 17 residues. Losses at the gene ends were 0 bases for V and 6 bases for J; bases not matched to a gene: 10. Germline-derived CDR1 and CDR2 are LGHNA and YSLEER.

V and J are TRBV7-6 and TRBJ1-2; 9 nucleotides match TRBD1. This CDR3 is 14 amino acids long. Germline CDR1 and CDR2: SGHVS and FNYEAQ. Germline trimming cut 6 bases from V and 4 bases from J; bases unmatched to any gene: 6. CDR3 loop: CASSSGTGSYGYTF. As DNA, the CDR3 is TGTGCCAGCAGTTCCGGGACAGGGTCCTATGGCTACACCTTC.

Only a few counts were recorded for this clone. The chain carries TRBV6-1 and TRBJ1-6; 7 nucleotides match TRBD1. Germline lookup yields CDR1 MNHNS and CDR2 SASEGT. Trimming took 7 bases from V and 5 from J; bases not matched to a gene: 2. The CDR3 contains 13 residues. Written as DNA, the CDR3 is TGTGCCAGCAAAGGACAGGATAATTCACCCCTCCACTTT. It codes for CASKGQDNSPLHF.

The chain links TRBV4-2 to TRBJ2-7; 9 bases are shared with TRBD2. Unmatched junction bases numbered 19, after V lost 1 base and J lost 3 bases. CDR1 LGHNA and CDR2 YNFKEQ come from the germline V gene. The CDR3 length is 20 residues. CDR3 sequence reads: CASSQVMRGGVAARDYEQYF. DNA of the CDR3: TGTGCCAGCAGCCAAGTTATGCGGGGGGGGGTAGCGGCGAGAGACTACGAGCAGTACTTC.

The gene calls are TRBV19 and TRBJ2-2; 8 nucleotides match TRBD2. The CDR3 has 16 amino acids. V gave up 3 bases and J gave up 4 bases; unmatched junction bases: 7. CDR1 is LNHDA and CDR2 is SQIVND in the germline V gene (reference sequence). The CDR3 spells CASSILAGPGTGELFF. The CDR3 DNA sequence: TGTGCCAGTAGTATCTTAGCGGGGCCTGGCACCGGGGAGCTGTTTTTT.

The J gene is TRBJ2-7, the V gene TRBV4-2; 7 nucleotides agree with TRBD1. The junction had 5 bases not matched to a gene; V was cut back by 0 bases and J by 3 bases. The germline V gene has CDR1 LGHNA and CDR2 YNFKEQ. This CDR3 has 15 amino acids. CDR3 sequence (DNA): TGTGCCAGCAGCCAAGAAGGGACAGCTCTCTACGAGCAGTACTTC. This gives the protein CASSQEGTALYEQYF.

The gene calls are TRBV30 and TRBJ2-3; maybe TRBD2 (6 bases). From germline, CDR1 is GTSNPN and CDR2 SVGIG (reference sequence). The V gene lost 1 base and the J gene lost 4 bases, with 9 bases spanning the gap. There are 13 residues in the CDR3. CDR3 amino acids: CAWSEAGSDTQYF. The CDR3 region has the DNA TGTGCCTGGAGTGAGGCGGGGTCAGATACGCAGTATTTT.

The rearrangement links TRBV11-1 to TRBJ2-5; 7 nucleotides align to TRBD1. There are 16 residues in the CDR3. The germline V gene has CDR1 SGHAT and CDR2 FQDESV (reference sequence). V dropped 5 bases and J dropped 1; count of bases not matched to a gene: 10. CDR3 loop: CASSRDLTGLQETQYF. The CDR3 DNA is TGTGCCAGCAGCCGAGACTTGACAGGGCTCCAAGAGACCCAGTACTTC.

This clone showed up just a few times. The V and J genes are TRBV12-5 and TRBJ2-5; D might be TRBD1 (5 bases). CDR1 LGHNT and CDR2 FRNRAP come from the germline V gene. This CDR3 has 15 residues. V was clipped by 0 bases and J by 2 bases, with 10 bases between them. The CDR3 DNA sequence: TGTGCTAGTGGTTTGGTATGGCAGGGACAAGAGACCCAGTACTTC. Its translation: CASGLVWQGQETQYF.

The genes are TRBV6-6 and TRBJ2-5; TRBD2 is a possible D gene (7 bases). CDR3 length: 14 amino acids. Germline lookup yields CDR1 MNHNY and CDR2 SVGAGI (reference sequence). Trimming left V 4 bases short and J 7 bases short, with 16 bases between. This chain's CDR3 is CASSLGGDKRTQYF. CDR3 coding DNA: TGTGCCAGCAGTTTAGGGGGGGATAAGAGGACCCAGTACTTC.